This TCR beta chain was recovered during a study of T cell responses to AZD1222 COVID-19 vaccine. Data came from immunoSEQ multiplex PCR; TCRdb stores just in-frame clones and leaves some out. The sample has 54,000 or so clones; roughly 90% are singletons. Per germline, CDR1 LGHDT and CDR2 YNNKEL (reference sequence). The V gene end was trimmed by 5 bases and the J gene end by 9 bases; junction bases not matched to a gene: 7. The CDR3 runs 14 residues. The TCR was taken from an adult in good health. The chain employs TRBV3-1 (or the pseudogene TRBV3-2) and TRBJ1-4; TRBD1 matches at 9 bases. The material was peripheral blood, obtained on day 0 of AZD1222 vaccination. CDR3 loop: CASSSTGGSQKLFF. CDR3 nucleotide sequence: TGTGCCAGCAGCAGTACAGGGGGCTCTCAAAAACTGTTTTTT.